These 20 T cell receptor beta chains were all obtained from the same sample, sequenced in a study of T cell changes during pregnancy in multiple sclerosis. Profiling relied on immunoSEQ multiplex PCR, and the TCRdb table lists in-frame clones only, not all of them. The sample records tens of thousands of clones, about 93% being singletons. Sequenced here: CD8+ T cells from peripheral blood mononuclear cells, sampled in the third trimester of pregnancy. The receptors were sampled from a female donor with multiple sclerosis, enrolled in a pregnancy study.

The chain couples TRBV29-1 to TRBJ2-2; the match to TRBD2 covers 10 bases. V dropped 7 bases and J dropped 6; count of bases not matched to a gene: 14. The CDR3 extends over 16 amino acids. The germline gives CDR1 SQVTM, CDR2 ANQGSEA. In nucleotides, the CDR3 is TGCAGCGCCCCAAGCGATAGCGGGGGGTTTCCCGGGGAGCTGTTTTTT. This translates into CSAPSDSGGFPGELFF.

The gene calls are TRBV9 and TRBJ1-1; D remains ambiguous. Between the trimmed V and J ends, which lost 4 bases and 5 bases, there was a span of 3 bases. The CDR3 has 10 residues. Germline CDR1 is SGDLS and CDR2 is YYNGEE. CDR3 protein: CASSPTEAFF. The CDR3, as DNA: TGTGCCAGCAGCCCGACTGAAGCTTTCTTT.

This clone appeared a single time. V is TRBV28 and J is TRBJ1-4, with 8 bases identical to TRBD1. The CDR3 runs to 15 residues. V shed 6 bases and J 2 bases; nucleotides not matched to a gene: 5. Germline-derived CDR1 and CDR2 are MDHEN and SYDVKM. CDR3 nucleotide sequence: TGTGCCAGCAGGTCGACAGGGGCGACTAATGAAAAACTGTTTTTT. Translated, it gives CASRSTGATNEKLFF.

The chain combines TRBV10-3 with TRBJ2-5; TRBD1 might be the D (5 bases). Germline CDR1 ENHRY, CDR2 SYGVKD. V was shortened by 0 bases and J by 5 bases, with 10 bases between the two germline ends. The CDR3 contains 14 residues. The CDR3 here is CAISESIKGETQYF. Here the CDR3 DNA reads TGTGCCATCAGTGAGTCTATAAAGGGGGAGACCCAGTACTTC.

V usage is TRBV4-1 and J usage is TRBJ1-1; D is ambiguous. V shed 4 bases and J shed 4 bases, with 10 bases lying between them. This CDR3 region has 13 residues. The germline gives CDR1 MGHRA, CDR2 YSYEKL. This CDR3 is CASSPVGSTEAFF. In nucleotides, the CDR3 is TGCGCCAGCAGCCCTGTCGGGAGCACTGAAGCTTTCTTT.

This chain connects TRBV4-2 to TRBJ2-1, with TRBD2 matching 9 bases. CDR3 size: 17 residues. V lost 2 bases to trimming and J lost 9 bases; unmatched junction nucleotides: 14. Germline assignment: CDR1 LGHNA and CDR2 YNFKEQ. CDR3 sequence reads: CASSQPIGRGGFGEQFF. The CDR3 coding sequence is TGTGCCAGCAGCCAACCTATTGGGCGGGGGGGCTTTGGTGAGCAGTTCTTC.

The chain uses TRBV6-6 and TRBJ2-2, with TRBD2 as a possible D gene (6 bases). Germline V gene lookup returns CDR1 MNHNY and CDR2 SVGAGI (reference sequence). The CDR3 is 12 amino acids. Trimming left V 10 bases short and J 4 bases short, with 10 bases between. The CDR3 nucleotides read TGTGCCACCTTTAGCGGCACCGGGGAGCTGTTTTTT. This gives the protein CATFSGTGELFF.

The rearrangement joins TRBV7-9 to TRBJ2-2; no definite D call. This CDR3 is built from 12 residues. Germline V gives CDR1 SEHNR, CDR2 FQNEAQ (reference sequence). Trimming stripped 10 bases from V and 1 base from J, with 7 bases between. The CDR3 coding sequence is TGTGCCATGAGACTGAACACCGGGGAGCTGTTTTTT. The encoded protein is CAMRLNTGELFF.

V usage is TRBV7-8 and J usage is TRBJ2-7; 14 bases match TRBD2. This CDR3 spans 15 amino acids. After removal of 4 bases from V and 6 bases from J, the junction contained 5 bases not matched to a gene. CDR1 is SGHVS and CDR2 is FQNEAQ in the germline V gene. CDR3 loop: CASSSRGLAGVEQYF. The CDR3 DNA is TGTGCCAGCAGCTCTAGGGGACTAGCGGGAGTCGAGCAGTACTTC.

V gene TRBV4-1 combines with J gene TRBJ1-1, with D possibly TRBD1 on 5 matching bases. Deletions cut 2 bases from V and 0 bases from J, with 7 bases between. Germline CDR1 reads MGHRA; CDR2 reads YSYEKL. The CDR3 extends over 14 amino acids. The CDR3 sequence is CASSQQGMNTEAFF. The CDR3 nucleotides read TGCGCCAGCAGCCAACAGGGTATGAACACTGAAGCTTTCTTT.

The chain links TRBV19 to TRBJ2-2, with D maybe TRBD2 (6 bases). Germline V gene lookup returns CDR1 LNHDA and CDR2 SQIVND (reference sequence). Trimming shortened V by 4 bases and J by 9 bases, and 15 bases separated the two germline ends. The CDR3 runs to 14 residues. CDR3 coding DNA: TGTGCCAGTAGTACCGGGAGCACGAGCCGGGAGCTGTTTTTT. Residues: CASSTGSTSRELFF.

The chain has TRBV6-6 and TRBJ2-5, with D tentatively TRBD2 (6 bases). The CDR3 runs 12 residues. Germline CDR1 is MNHNY and CDR2 is SVGAGI (reference sequence). V dropped 6 bases and J dropped 5 bases, with 10 bases sitting between them. The CDR3 DNA reads TGTGCCAGCAGCCCTGGAGGGGAGACCCAGTACTTC. It specifies CASSPGGETQYF.

CDR3: CASSPTSVRFTDTQYF. The CDR3 nucleotides are TGTGCCAGCAGTCCAACTTCGGTGCGATTCACAGATACGCAGTATTTT. V and J are TRBV14 and TRBJ2-3; D uncertain. The germline gives CDR1 SGHDN, CDR2 FVKESK. The V gene lost 6 bases and the J gene lost 2 bases, with 18 bases spanning the gap. The CDR3 length is 16 residues.

This chain joins TRBV19 and TRBJ1-5, with 7 nucleotides matching TRBD1. Germline CDR1 LNHDA, CDR2 SQIVND (reference sequence). The CDR3 is 17 residues long. Losses at the gene ends were 5 bases for V and 0 bases for J; bases not matched to a gene: 10. The CDR3 loop reads CASSSGTVDLSNQPQHF. Here the CDR3 DNA reads TGTGCCAGTAGTTCCGGGACAGTGGATCTTAGCAATCAGCCCCAGCATTTT.

J is TRBJ1-4 and V is TRBV6-1; 8 nucleotides line up with TRBD1. Looked up from germline, CDR1 is MNHNS and CDR2 is SASEGT. V was pared by 4 bases and J by 3 bases, with 10 bases of the junction left unmatched. The CDR3 contains 17 residues. Here the CDR3 DNA reads TGTGCCAGCAGTGGGGGGGTGGACAGGGTCCCTAATGAAAAACTGTTTTTT. This gives the protein CASSGGVDRVPNEKLFF.

This clone was found once. The rearrangement links TRBV28 to TRBJ2-7; 14 bases map to TRBD2. The CDR3 extends over 16 amino acids. CDR1 is MDHEN and CDR2 is SYDVKM in the germline V gene. The V segment lost 6 bases and the J segment 4 bases; nucleotides outside the gene matches: 8. CDR3 sequence: CASSLTGLAGVYEQYF. The CDR3 nucleotides read TGTGCCAGCAGCTTAACGGGACTAGCGGGAGTTTACGAGCAGTACTTC.

The chain combines TRBV29-1 with TRBJ1-4; D is unclear. V shed 4 bases and J shed 13 bases, with 16 bases lying between them. This CDR3 spans 12 amino acids. Germline V lookup: CDR1 SQVTM, CDR2 ANQGSEA. For the CDR3, the DNA is TGCAGCGTTGGAGCCTCTAGATATGGACTGTTTTTT. The encoded protein is CSVGASRYGLFF.

This clone was recorded a few times. The chain couples TRBV9 to TRBJ1-2; no definite D call. CDR3 length: 13 residues. Per the germline V gene, CDR1 is SGDLS and CDR2 is YYNGEE. Trimming pared 1 base from V and 4 bases from J, leaving 8 bases between. CDR3 in DNA: TGTGCCAGCAGCGTAACCGCTATCTATGGCTACACCTTC. Translation: CASSVTAIYGYTF.

The rearrangement uses TRBV6-1 and TRBJ2-7, with TRBD1 identical over 7 bases. The V segment lost 0 bases and the J segment 2 bases; nucleotides outside the gene matches: 1. The germline V gene has CDR1 MNHNS and CDR2 SASEGT. The CDR3 length is 14 residues. CDR3 sequence reads: CASSEAGGAYEQYF. The CDR3 bases are TGTGCCAGCAGTGAAGCAGGGGGCGCCTACGAGCAGTACTTC.

The CDR3 sequence: CASSEGDSLSPLHF. DNA of the CDR3: TGTGCCAGCAGTGAGGGGGACAGTTTATCACCCCTCCACTTT. The chain combines TRBV2 with TRBJ1-6; TRBD1 aligns across 7 bases. Trimming removed 3 bases from V and 10 bases from J; junction bases left unmatched: 6. Germline V gene data show CDR1 as SNHLY and CDR2 as FYNNEI. The length of the CDR3 is 14 residues.